The entry below gives a single TCR beta chain sequence along with its context. Trimming cost V 0 bases and J 2 bases; bases outside gene matches: 5. The germline V gene encodes CDR1 SGHRS and CDR2 YFSETQ. The length of the CDR3 is 15 residues. This entry belongs to a study of T cells after posttransplantation cyclophosphamide. Generated by immunoSEQ multiplex PCR, the TCRdb table keeps only in-frame clones and is missing some. The table records about 18,000 clones, 83% of them present only once. The TCR sequence derives from a man aged 30-40 years in good health and a related stem cell transplant donor. J is TRBJ2-7 and V is TRBV5-1; TRBD1 agrees at 7 bases. Sequencing was performed on memory CD4+ T cells sorted from blood. DNA of the CDR3: TGCGCCAGCAGCTTGGCGACAGGGCGGGCCTACGAGCAGTACTTC. Its protein product is CASSLATGRAYEQYF. Complete variable domain (other parts from reference TRBV5-1 and TRBJ2-7): KAGVTQTPRYLIKTRGQQVTLSCSPISGHRSVSWYQQTPGQGLQFLFEYFSETQRNKGNFPGRFSGRQFSNSRSEMNVSTLELGDSALYLCASSLATGRAYEQYFGPGTRLTVT.